This T cell receptor beta chain was recorded in a study of shared clonotypes between healthy human individuals. CD45RO-negative, CCR7-positively selected cells formed the naive CD8 fraction, excluding terminally differentiated effector memory CD45RA+ cells. Measured with immunoSEQ multiplex PCR; TCRdb has only the in-frame clones, and not every one. The table shows hundreds of thousands of clones, with approximately 96% occurring only once. This CDR3 region has 14 residues. Trimming took off 3 bases at V and 4 bases at J, with 11 bases between the two ends. The V gene's germline CDR1 is SGHAT and CDR2 FQNNGV.

The TCR was taken from a woman in her 30s in good health. V and J are TRBV11-2 and TRBJ2-3; the D is unclear. The specimen sequenced was naive CD8+ T cells sorted from blood. CDR3 loop: CASSLWTMADTQYF. CDR3 bases: TGTGCCAGCAGCTTGTGGACCATGGCAGATACGCAGTATTTT. Variable domain in full (rest from reference TRBV11-2 and TRBJ2-3): EAGVAQSPRYKIIEKRQSVAFWCNPISGHATLYWYQQILGQGPKLLIQFQNNGVVDDSQLPKDRFSAERLKGVDSTLKIQPAKLEDSAVYLCASSLWTMADTQYFGPGTRLTVL.